The 9 T cell receptor beta chains below come from one sample, sequenced in a study of human T cells and chemical hapten exposure. Time point defined: patch test 1, 2 weeks after DPC sensitization. Regarding treatment: therapeutic diphenylcyclopropenone sensitization with weekly scalp DPC. TCRdb used MiXCR to reprocess the RACE reads, holding one entry per CDR3 protein. Of 74,000 or so distinct CDR3 sequences in the sample, 9% to 12% were seen once. This specimen consisted of whole blood, obtained in connection with sensitization to the hapten diphenylcyclopropenone (DPC). The receptors stem from a woman aged 45-65 years with alopecia areata. Some clones in this sample may be carry-over from other donors' samples.

This clonotype has a handful of counts. This rearrangement joins TRBV3-1 to TRBJ2-5, with TRBD2 matching 8 bases. The germline V gene has CDR1 LGHDT and CDR2 YNNKEL (reference sequence). The CDR3 covers 15 residues. J lost 4 bases, V lost 6 bases, and 10 bases had no gene match. CDR3 nucleotides: TGTGCCAGCAGGGTAGGGACTAGGGGCACAGAGACCCAGTACTTC. Protein sequence: CASRVGTRGTETQYF.

This sequence joins TRBV7-3 and TRBJ2-2; 14 bases map to TRBD2. V dropped 5 bases and J dropped 4; count of bases not matched to a gene: 3. The CDR3 is 16 residues long. Germline V gene sequence: CDR1 SGHTA, CDR2 FQGTGA. The CDR3 loop reads CASSTGLAGGTGELFF. CDR3 coding DNA: TGTGCCAGCAGCACCGGACTAGCGGGAGGCACCGGGGAGCTGTTTTTT. Full variable domain (remainder filled in from reference TRBV7-3 and TRBJ2-2): GAGVSQTPSNKVTEKGKYVELRCDPISGHTALYWYRQSLGQGPEFLIYFQGTGAADDSGLPNDRFFAVRPEGSVSTLKIQRTERGDSAVYLCASSTGLAGGTGELFFGEGSRLTVL.

The V gene is TRBV7-9, the J gene TRBJ2-1, with TRBD2 matching over 10 bases. V was pared by 8 bases and J by 7 bases, with 8 bases of the junction left unmatched. The CDR3 is 14 residues long. The germline V gene has CDR1 SEHNR and CDR2 FQNEAQ (reference sequence). The chain's CDR3 is CASFLAGVQNEQFF. The CDR3, as DNA: TGTGCCAGCTTTCTAGCGGGAGTTCAGAATGAGCAGTTCTTC.

This clonotype was recorded a few times. The CDR3 loop is CASSQGRTINSPLHF. DNA of the CDR3: TGTGCCAGCAGCCAAGGCCGAACGATCAATTCACCCCTCCACTTT. V usage is TRBV3-1 and J usage is TRBJ1-6; D uncertain. Germline V gene lookup returns CDR1 LGHDT and CDR2 YNNKEL (reference sequence). V lost 1 base and J 7 bases, leaving 11 bases between the germline ends. This CDR3 is 15 amino acids long.

V and J are TRBV30 and TRBJ2-1; D ambiguous. Germline-derived CDR1 and CDR2 are GTSNPN and SVGIG (reference sequence). Trimming removed 4 bases from V and 6 bases from J, with 10 bases in between. This CDR3 is 12 amino acids long. DNA for the CDR3: TGTGCCTGGACCGAAAGGGCCAATGAGCAGTTCTTC. The encoded protein is CAWTERANEQFF.

This clonotype occurred a few times. The chain uses TRBV5-1 and TRBJ2-1, with TRBD2 identical over 10 bases. The germline V gene has CDR1 SGHRS and CDR2 YFSETQ. The trim removed 1 base at V and 7 bases at J, leaving 2 bases unmatched. CDR3 length: 14 residues. The CDR3 region has the DNA TGCGCCAGCAGCTTGCAGCGGGAGGGGAATGAGCAGTTCTTC. The encoded protein is CASSLQREGNEQFF.

This clonotype was seen a handful of times. The V call is TRBV20-1, the J call TRBJ2-7, with TRBD2 matching over 16 bases. Germline CDR1 DFQATT, CDR2 SNEGSKA (reference sequence). After removal of 4 bases from V and 2 bases from J, the junction contained 8 bases not matched to a gene. The CDR3 spans 17 residues. As DNA, the CDR3 is TGCAGTGCTACCTGGGGACTAGCGGGAGGGCCCCCCTACGAGCAGTACTTC. Amino acid sequence: CSATWGLAGGPPYEQYF.

Notes on this clonotype: Germline and junction disagree at one end, which may indicate a read error. The gene calls are TRBV6-6 and TRBJ2-3, with D possibly matching TRBD1 (7 bases). CDR1 is MNHNY and CDR2 is SVGAGI in the germline V gene (reference sequence). CDR3 length equals 17 residues. The CDR3 DNA is TGTGCCAGCAGTTGGGGGGCCGTAACGACTTGGACAGGTACGCAGTATTTT. This gives the protein CASSWGAVTTWTGTQYF.

Ten or more counts support this clonotype. The chain couples TRBV2 to TRBJ1-5; D is unresolved. CDR3 length: 13 amino acids. The V end lost 7 bases, the J end lost 0 bases, and 7 bases lay between the germline ends. In germline, CDR1 is SNHLY, CDR2 FYNNEI. Here the CDR3 DNA reads TGTGCCAGCAAAGTAGATAGCAATCAGCCCCAGCATTTT. The encoded protein is CASKVDSNQPQHF.